The T cell receptor (beta chain) under discussion was sequenced for a study of cytomegalovirus exposure and HLA in healthy donors (dated by TCRdb to about 2017). Background for the entire study: According to an earlier analysis of several hundred of the donors, roughly 180 million T cells yielded roughly 100 million unique TCR beta sequences and 276 Gb of sequence data. A later genetic analysis took genome-wide SNP genotypes for about 55% of the 666 donors and used that subset as a discovery cohort. Class I and class II HLA loci were covered by the typing at four-digit resolution. The later analysis used no new phenotypic data to find candidate immune exposures, relying instead on TCR beta sequences and their occurrence across donors. Five DR-DQ haplotypes were treated as single units for association and clustering because of strong linkage in the cohort. On average, about 240,000 unique TCR beta nucleotide sequences were sequenced per donor among 300 to 500 genotyped donors of the cohort, with around 19% of those sequences being non-productive. In a later analysis, previously published TCR beta repertoires from several hundred donors were re-analyzed and high-resolution HLA genotyping was added so that TCR occurrence patterns could be studied. Of the roughly 400 genotyped donors, roughly 80% fell in the genetic ancestry cluster associated with self-reported Caucasian donors. High-throughput TCR immunosequencing, statistical association of individual TCRs with disease status, and machine learning were combined to predict cytomegalovirus infection status. Along with the approximately 650-subject first cohort, a separate validation cohort of over a hundred different subjects was used. Using immunosequencing, the study profiled T cell repertoires from 500 to 800 subjects and related those repertoires to cytomegalovirus serostatus. Typing coverage differed by locus: A, B, C, DRB1 and DQB1 were typed in roughly 629-630 donors, DQA1 in 500 to 550, DPA1 in some 610, and DPB1 in approximately 450. All discovery cohort repertoires had been generated using a single sequencing platform. In an earlier analysis of around 540 of the donors, high-throughput TCR beta sequencing was used to judge whether each TCR beta V gene segment behaved as functional or pseudogenic. Around 320 gigabases of sequencing data and approximately 80 million unique TCR sequences were included in an early release covering about 700 HLA-typed donors. The aim of the study was to test whether cataloging public T cell receptors could identify signatures of past pathogen exposure. Donor age, sex, ethnicity and CMV serostatus were collected together with the repertoire data. Broader findings and caveats from the paper: Because HLA typing was missing for some donors at each locus, association tests included only the typed subset. According to the authors, the approach could potentially be generalized to other disease states and immunological phenotypes. A later genetic analysis associated a missense DCLRE1C variant with V-gene and J-gene trimming of TCR beta chains, and an independent cohort replicated the association. For the cohort, immune exposure information was limited to CMV serostatus. A further reported finding was that TCR beta sequences accurately predicted the HLA-A and HLA-B alleles for most subjects in the first cohort. Some IMGT-functional V segments, including TRBV6-2 and TRBV6-3, could not be distinguished by the 87-base-pair reads and were therefore excluded. Presence/absence analyses assumed roughly uniform sequencing depth across donors, an assumption that may not hold. Across donors, most TCR sequences were observed very rarely, whereas some public TCRs were present in many individuals. In an earlier analysis of 450 to 750 of the donors, most TCR beta V segments appeared in productive rearrangements about 87% or about 30% of the time, broadly matching IMGT annotations. Assigning TCR associations to individual alleles was difficult when HLA alleles, especially DR and DQ, strongly co-occurred. The study gave a list of roughly 150 TCR beta chains associated with cytomegalovirus. According to a later genetic analysis, donors in an Asian-associated ancestry cluster had fewer N-insertions in productive TCRs than the approximately 650-donor mean. Several of the top co-occurrence clusters appeared to be linked to parvovirus B19, influenza, CMV and Epstein-Barr virus, according to a later analysis. Correlated functional status among segregating V segments might be attributable to linkage disequilibrium, but an unknown experimental factor could not be ruled out. A later analysis found that TCR association rates varied across HLA loci, with DRB1 alleles showing the most associated TCRs and HLA-C alleles the fewest. In a later analysis, HLA-associated TCR beta chains showed more clonal expansion and lower generation probabilities than non-associated chains that were equally common. Cytomegalovirus status was reported to be diagnosed by the classifier with high specificity and sensitivity in both the original and validation cohorts. A cluster of highly shared sequence variants was judged likely to represent a technical artifact of the sequencing pipeline. In a later analysis, most CMV-associated TCR beta chains were found to appear HLA-restricted, with HLA associations seemingly driven largely by CMV exposure. A later analysis associated 15,000 to 20,000 TCR beta sequences with specific HLA alleles at a false discovery rate of 0.05. Because counts were too low, roughly 16 rarely observed V segments, including chromosome 9 orphons, were left out of the earlier analysis of a few hundred of the donors. In vitro tests confirmed that a few of the cytomegalovirus-associated TCR beta chains recognize cytomegalovirus antigens. The cohort was sequenced for TCR beta chains only, and without alpha or paired-chain data the features that could be detected were limited.

Details on this clone: Its antigen has not been determined. No much larger clone is present one base from it, and per-base qualities are unavailable.

The cohort comprised 550 to 700 healthy bone marrow donors. All cohort members were sampled while nominally healthy, although unrecorded immune exposures were likely present. The donor was CMV seronegative and was included in the group of a few hundred seronegative cohort members. A peripheral blood sample was collected from each donor, and TCR beta sequencing was performed on peripheral blood mononuclear cells. Genomic DNA extraction from the blood cell samples was performed with the Qiagen DNeasy Blood Extraction Kit. Receptors were amplified or captured by the immunoSEQ multiplex PCR assay. A mixture of 60 forward primers for TCR Vbeta segments and 13 reverse primers for TCR Jbeta segments was used in the multiplex PCR. Amplification of the CDR3 region of rearranged TCR beta genes was performed with a multiplex PCR assay on genomic DNA. The Illumina HiSeq System was used to sequence the amplified TCR beta libraries as 87-base-pair reads. Per the source publication's procedure: A later analysis counted some 74 million unique TCR beta chains across the 600 to 850 repertoires, and some 12 million of these chains were shared by at least two donors. A nearest-neighbor algorithm error-corrected the raw reads and collapsed the reads into unique sequences, merging closely related sequences to remove PCR and sequencing errors. V, D and J gene segments were assigned by aligning CDR3 sequences to IMGT reference sequences. Each retained sequence needed at least a six-nucleotide match to both a V gene segment and a J gene segment. A rearrangement was called productive if the CDR3 had no stop codons and remained in frame with V and J, and every other rearrangement was called non-productive. Following IMGT convention, CDR3 was defined as the stretch from the second conserved V-encoded cysteine to the conserved J-encoded phenylalanine. Sequences without an unambiguous match to a single V gene segment were excluded from the earlier analysis of 450 to 650 of the donors. An earlier analysis of a few hundred of the donors called V segments functional above 56.7% productive rearrangements and segregating when the between-donor standard deviation exceeded 5%. A statistical classification framework was built for diagnosing cytomegalovirus status from the catalog of TCR beta chain sequences. In a later analysis, TCR nucleotide sequences were compared against IMGT/GENE-DB human TR gene sequences so that V and J genes could be assigned. The TCRdist pipeline was used in a later analysis to assign CDR3 sequences and most-parsimonious VDJ recombination scenarios. In a later analysis, each TCR beta chain was defined by its CDR3 amino acid sequence together with its V-gene family, and reads without a unique V-gene family were excluded. A later analysis removed 550 to 650 highly shared, low-generation-probability nucleotide sequences to deal with suspected cross-contamination and a sequencing artifact. In a later analysis, a clonal expansion index was calculated for each public chain from normalized within-repertoire ranks of inferred template counts. In a later analysis, generation probabilities were computed with a VDJ recombination model fitted to out-of-frame rearrangements, and the resulting probabilities were checked against IGoR. A later analysis scored TCR-TCR, TCR-HLA and TCR-CMV co-occurrence with hypergeometric tests, applying a repertoire-size bias correction to TCR pairs. False discovery rates were estimated in a later analysis by permuting HLA or CMV assignments 20 times. In a later analysis, co-occurring TCRs were grouped using DBSCAN, with TCRdist sequence similarity added in when clustering inside HLA-allele-positive subsets. Co-occurrence clustering excluded repertoires with fewer than 30,000 or more than 120,000 public chains, plus five with anomalous nucleotide sharing. Here the immuneACCESS table is served through TCRdb, limited to in-frame sequences with V and J called. Missing clones are a known gap in these copies; in checked studies unresolved V genes cover under half, and the rest lacks a known reason. The DNA gave D and trimming, while V, J and clone size come from that table. The sample table holds under 200,000 clones, of which roughly 72% were seen once. About 1.9% of the sample rests with the top ten.

Reading from cysteine to phenylalanine, the CDR3 counts 15 amino acids. The only DNA kept is the CDR3, 45 bases in frame from the first base. V and J are truncated by 6 bases and 6 bases respectively, leaving an intervening sequence of 18 bases. CDR1 and CDR2, looked up from the germline V gene, are SNHLY and FYNNEI. The sequence came from a young man in good health and CMV-seronegative. Sequenced material: PBMCs. The chain uses TRBV2 and TRBJ1-5; D gene: possibly TRBD1, on 6 matching bases. The bases are TGTGCCAGCAGGGGGGCAGCCTTCGAAGGTCAGCCCCAGCATTTT. Its amino acids are CASRGAAFEGQPQHF.